These 11 T cell receptor beta chains share one sample of origin, sequenced in a study of T cell changes during pregnancy in multiple sclerosis. Profiling relied on immunoSEQ multiplex PCR, and the TCRdb table lists in-frame clones only, not all of them. This table holds about 48,000 clones, almost 95% found once. Sequences were derived from CD4+ T cells from peripheral blood mononuclear cells, sampled in the second trimester of pregnancy. The receptor set was obtained from a female donor in good health, enrolled as a control in a pregnancy study.

This clone occurred a few times. This chain links TRBV10-3 with TRBJ1-1, with D possibly TRBD1 on 6 matching bases. V was cut by 8 bases and J by 10 bases, with 17 bases left in between. Germline V gene sequence: CDR1 ENHRY, CDR2 SYGVKD. CDR3 length: 12 amino acids. The CDR3 here is CAIGGRGVVAFF. In nucleotides, the CDR3 is TGTGCCATCGGTGGCAGGGGCGTCGTAGCTTTCTTT.

The chain couples TRBV27 to TRBJ2-7; 12 bases align to TRBD2. V dropped 4 bases and J dropped 2; count of bases not matched to a gene: 6. The germline V gene has CDR1 MNHEY and CDR2 SMNVEV (reference sequence). The CDR3 length is 16 residues. This CDR3 reads CASSSGRTSGTYEQYF. CDR3 in DNA: TGTGCCAGCAGTTCGGGCCGGACTAGCGGGACCTACGAGCAGTACTTC.

V usage is TRBV4-1 and J usage is TRBJ2-5; perhaps TRBD1 as D (6 bases). Trimming took off 0 bases at V and 5 bases at J, with 10 bases between the two ends. CDR1 MGHRA and CDR2 YSYEKL come from the germline V gene. This CDR3 spans 14 amino acids. CDR3 loop: CASSQDQGSETQYF. The CDR3, as DNA: TGCGCCAGCAGCCAAGATCAGGGGAGTGAGACCCAGTACTTC.

CDR3 region: CASSIVAWNEQFF. Here the CDR3 DNA reads TGTGCCAGTAGTATAGTAGCGTGGAATGAGCAGTTCTTC. The gene calls are TRBV19 and TRBJ2-1, with D tentatively TRBD2 (5 bases). The CDR3 spans 13 residues. CDR1 LNHDA and CDR2 SQIVND come from the germline V gene (reference sequence). V was shortened by 1 base and J by 7 bases, with 8 bases between the two germline ends.

The chain joins TRBV27 to TRBJ1-1; the D is unclear. Per germline, CDR1 MNHEY and CDR2 SMNVEV (reference sequence). The CDR3 sequence is 12 residues long. Between the trimmed V and J ends, which lost 4 bases and 0 bases, there was a span of 3 bases. The CDR3 region is CASSSVNTEAFF. The CDR3 DNA reads TGTGCCAGCAGTTCTGTGAACACTGAAGCTTTCTTT.

The chain combines TRBV19 with TRBJ1-1, with D perhaps matching TRBD1 (6 bases). V dropped 5 bases and J dropped 2 bases, with 12 bases sitting between them. The germline CDR1 and CDR2 sequences are LNHDA and SQIVND (reference sequence). The CDR3 is 14 amino acids. The CDR3 DNA reads TGTGCCAGTAGTCGGACAGAAACAAACACTGAAGCTTTCTTT. Encoded protein: CASSRTETNTEAFF.

This clone was counted only a few times. This chain links TRBV13 with TRBJ2-1, with 9 bases that match TRBD2. Trimming took 0 bases from V and 2 from J; bases not matched to a gene: 5. Germline V gene sequence: CDR1 PRHDT, CDR2 FYEKMQ (reference sequence). The CDR3 sequence is 17 residues long. CDR3 sequence (DNA): TGTGCCAGCAGCTTAGGGTTTACTAGCGGGCCCTACAATGAGCAGTTCTTC. Its translation is CASSLGFTSGPYNEQFF.

J is TRBJ1-1 and V is TRBV11-3; D is ambiguous. Germline CDR1 is SGHNT and CDR2 is YENEEA. The V gene lost 1 base and the J gene lost 6 bases, with 12 bases spanning the gap. The CDR3 covers 14 residues. The CDR3 protein is CASSLVPGVSEAFF. The CDR3 region has the DNA TGTGCCAGCAGCTTAGTACCGGGTGTATCTGAAGCTTTCTTT. The full variable domain, rest sourced from reference TRBV11-3 and TRBJ1-1, is EAGVVQSPRYKIIEKKQPVAFWCNPISGHNTLYWYLQNLGQGPELLIRYENEEAVDDSQLPKDRFSAERLKGVDSTLKIQPAELGDSAVYLCASSLVPGVSEAFFGQGTRLTVV.

V gene TRBV7-8 combines with J gene TRBJ2-1; D is possibly TRBD1 (6 bases). V lost 3 bases and J 10 bases, leaving 7 bases between the germline ends. CDR1 is SGHVS, CDR2 FQNEAQ, per germline. The length of the CDR3 is 11 residues. CDR3 DNA: TGTGCCAGCAGCTTGGACAGAGAGCAGTTCTTC. Its translation is CASSLDREQFF.

The chain recombines TRBV15 with TRBJ1-4, with D maybe TRBD1 (5 bases). The germline V and J ends were trimmed by 4 bases and 6 bases, with 9 bases remaining between them. Germline lookup yields CDR1 LNHNV and CDR2 YYDKDF (reference sequence). The CDR3 is 13 amino acids. The CDR3 loop is CATSNRWDEKLFF. The CDR3 DNA sequence: TGTGCCACCAGCAACAGGTGGGATGAAAAACTGTTTTTT.

The J gene is TRBJ2-2, the V gene TRBV13; no definite D call. CDR1 and CDR2 (germline): PRHDT, FYEKMQ (reference sequence). CDR3 length equals 15 residues. Between the trimmed V and J ends, which lost 6 bases and 4 bases, there was a span of 15 bases. DNA for the CDR3: TGTGCCAGCAGTATGGTCCCTCGGTTCACCGGGGAGCTGTTTTTT. Its protein is CASSMVPRFTGELFF. The full variable domain, completed using reference TRBV13 and TRBJ2-2, is AAGVIQSPRHLIKEKRETATLKCYPIPRHDTVYWYQQGPGQDPQFLISFYEKMQSDKGSIPDRFSAQQFSDYHSELNMSSLELGDSALYFCASSMVPRFTGELFFGEGSRLTVL.